A selection of T cell receptor beta chains follows, all from one sample in a study of blood T cell repertoires in COVID-19. Sequencing was performed with immunoSEQ multiplex PCR; in TCRdb, only in-frame clones are kept and a portion is missing. The sample includes about 42,000 clones, approximately 88% seen only once; the top ten take 3.7%. Sequenced: peripheral blood. These receptors all come from a human donor in a cohort sampled during active COVID-19. The CDR3 runs from the conserved cysteine through the conserved F or W. The D gene is left open where the match is weak. Some rows mark clone size as missing; the rest say once, few, many or name a class of expanded clone.

j_gene	abundance	d_gene	v_gene	CDR3nt	CDR3aa
TRBJ1-2	-	TRBD1	TRBV6-1	TGTGCCAGCAGTGAAGGACAGGGGCCCTATGGCTACACCTTC	CASSEGQGPYGYTF
TRBJ2-2	-	-	TRBV19	TGTGCCAGTAGTATTCAGGCAGGGTTTACTCGGGAGCTGTTTTTT	CASSIQAGFTRELFF
TRBJ1-2	-	-	TRBV19	TGTGCCAGCGACCAGGGCAGGGAAGTTTATGGCTACACCTTC	CASDQGREVYGYTF
TRBJ1-1	-	-	TRBV27	TGTGCCAGCAGTCCCGAGGGAGGGCTGAACACTGAAGCTTTCTTT	CASSPEGGLNTEAFF
TRBJ1-2	-	-	TRBV24-1	TGTGCCACCAGCGACAGTAACTATGGCTACACCTTC	CATSDSNYGYTF
TRBJ1-5	-	-	TRBV15	TGTGCCACCAGCAGAGATCTAGCAGGCAGGCAGCCCCAGCATTTT	CATSRDLAGRQPQHF
TRBJ2-7	-	-	TRBV28	TGTGCCAGCAGTTTTGTGGACACCTACGAGCAGTACTTC	CASSFVDTYEQYF
TRBJ2-2	-	-	TRBV9	TGTGCCAGCAGCGTAGTGGTCGGGGGCACCGGGGAGCTGTTTTTT	CASSVVVGGTGELFF
TRBJ2-6	once	-	TRBV27	TGTGCCAGCAGTTTGGAGGGGGCCGGGACTGGGGCCAACGTCCTGACTTTC	CASSLEGAGTGANVLTF
TRBJ2-1	-	TRBD2	TRBV7-2	TGTGCCAGCAGCTTAGATCGTTGGCGGGGGGGCGATGAGCAGTTCTTC	CASSLDRWRGGDEQFF
TRBJ1-1	-	TRBD1	TRBV19	TGTGCCAGTATTCAGGGGGCCCCGAACACTGAAGCTTTCTTT	CASIQGAPNTEAFF
TRBJ2-1	-	-	TRBV7-2	TGTGCCAGCAGCTTAACTCACGCCGAATACAATGAGCAGTTCTTC	CASSLTHAEYNEQFF
TRBJ2-1	-	TRBD2	TRBV2	TGTGCCAGCAGTGTTGCTAGCGGGAGGGCTAGTGAGCAGTTCTTC	CASSVASGRASEQFF
TRBJ2-7	once	-	TRBV3-1/TRBV3-2	TGTGCCAGCAGCCAAGCTTGGGGGGGGCCAAACTCCTACGAGCAGTACTTC	CASSQAWGGPNSYEQYF
TRBJ2-7	-	TRBD1	TRBV15	TGTGCCACCAGTCCGACAGGGCGCCCGGGGGAGCAGTACTTC	CATSPTGRPGEQYF
TRBJ1-5	-	-	TRBV4-1	TGCGCCAGCAGCCAGGATCGGACGGTCCCTCAGGAGGGGCAGCCCCAGCATTTT	CASSQDRTVPQEGQPQHF
TRBJ2-5	once	-	TRBV11-2	TGTGCCAGCAGCTTGACTAGACTAGACGGAGAGACCCAGTACTTC	CASSLTRLDGETQYF
TRBJ2-1	-	TRBD1	TRBV18	TGTGCCAGCTCACTATTTTCCGGGACAGGGGGCGATGAGCAGTTCTTC	CASSLFSGTGGDEQFF
TRBJ2-3	-	-	TRBV29-1	TGCAGCGTTGACAGCGGTTCTAGCACAGATACGCAGTATTTT	CSVDSGSSTDTQYF
TRBJ2-3	medium-sized	TRBD2	TRBV4-2	TGTGCCAGCAGCCCCGAGGAGCGGGGGGGCAGCACAGATACGCAGTATTTT	CASSPEERGGSTDTQYF
TRBJ2-6	-	-	TRBV5-1	TGCGCCAGCAGCCGCGGGACAGTGAGCTCTGGGGCCAACGTCCTGACTTTC	CASSRGTVSSGANVLTF
TRBJ1-2	-	TRBD1	TRBV4-3	TGCGCCAGCAGCCAAGGGGTCCGGACAGGGAACTATGGCTACACCTTC	CASSQGVRTGNYGYTF
TRBJ1-1	-	-	TRBV3-1/TRBV3-2	TGTGCCAGCAAATCGGTCGAGTTGAACACTGAAGCTTTCTTT	CASKSVELNTEAFF
TRBJ2-1	-	TRBD2	TRBV4-1	TGCGCCAGCAGCCAAGGCGGACTAGTGGGGAATGAGCAGTTCTTC	CASSQGGLVGNEQFF
TRBJ1-6	-	-	TRBV30	TGTGCCTGGAGTGTATCGGGGGATTCACCCCTCCACTTT	CAWSVSGDSPLHF
TRBJ2-2	-	TRBD1	TRBV5-4	TGTGCCAGCAGCCCACCCCGTGACAGGGGCGACACCGGGGAGCTGTTTTTT	CASSPPRDRGDTGELFF
TRBJ1-2	-	-	TRBV6-1	TGTGCCAGCAGTGAAGTCAGTACAGGGTACGGTGGCTACACCTTC	CASSEVSTGYGGYTF
TRBJ1-5	-	TRBD1	TRBV7-8	TGTGCCAGCAGCTCCCGGACAGGTCAGCCCCAGCATTTT	CASSSRTGQPQHF
TRBJ1-5	-	TRBD1	TRBV19	TGTGCCAGTAGGCCCGGGACAGATTATAGCAATCAGCCCCAGCATTTT	CASRPGTDYSNQPQHF
TRBJ2-1	-	TRBD2	TRBV11-2	TGTGCCAGCAGCTTGGGAGGGGACCCCTACAATGAGCAGTTCTTC	CASSLGGDPYNEQFF
TRBJ2-7	-	-	TRBV2	TGTGCCAGCAGTTATACTGACTACGAGCAGTACTTC	CASSYTDYEQYF
TRBJ2-3	-	TRBD1	TRBV18	TGTGCCAGCTCTCGCGACAGGGGTGTCACAGATACGCAGTATTTT	CASSRDRGVTDTQYF
TRBJ1-5	-	-	TRBV27	TGTGCCAGCAGTTGGGGGCCTAATCAGCCCCAGCATTTT	CASSWGPNQPQHF
TRBJ1-1	-	-	TRBV5-1	TGCGCCAGCAGCTTGGGTCCGGGGGTGAGCACTGAAGCTTTCTTT	CASSLGPGVSTEAFF
TRBJ2-7	-	TRBD1	TRBV4-2	TGTGCCAGCAGCCAAGGTCAGGGGGACTACGAGCAGTACTTC	CASSQGQGDYEQYF
TRBJ2-7	-	TRBD2	TRBV4-1	TGCGCCAGCAGCCAAGAGAGGTCAGGACTAGCGAAAAGGAGCTCCTACGAGCAGTACTTC	CASSQERSGLAKRSSYEQYF
TRBJ1-2	-	-	TRBV14	TGTGCCAGCAGCCAAGACGGGAGATTCTATGGCTACACCTTC	CASSQDGRFYGYTF
TRBJ1-5	-	-	TRBV3-1/TRBV3-2	TGTGCCAGCAGCCCAGGGGAACAGCCCCAGCATTTT	CASSPGEQPQHF
TRBJ2-5	-	TRBD1	TRBV7-9	TGTGCCAGCAGCTTACGAACAGGGGGGTCAGAGACCCAGTACTTC	CASSLRTGGSETQYF
TRBJ1-2	-	-	TRBV2	TGTGCCAGCGGGCCTCCGCGCTATGGCTACACCTTC	CASGPPRYGYTF
TRBJ2-7	-	-	TRBV5-5	TGTGCCAGCAGCTTTCAGGGATCCTACGAGCAGTACTTC	CASSFQGSYEQYF
TRBJ2-1	-	-	TRBV6-4	TGTGCCAGCAGTCACCTAGGCAGTCTTGGCTCCTACAATGAGCAGTTCTTC	CASSHLGSLGSYNEQFF
TRBJ2-3	-	TRBD2	TRBV6-2/TRBV6-3	TGTGCCAGCAGTTATATAGCGGGGGGGCCAGATACGCAGTATTTT	CASSYIAGGPDTQYF
TRBJ2-2	few	-	TRBV7-3	TGTGCCAGCAGCTTAAGAAAGGGAGCCGGGGAGCTGTTTTTT	CASSLRKGAGELFF
TRBJ2-3	few	TRBD2	TRBV7-2	TGTGCCAGCAGCTTCCTGTCCAGCGGGGGTAGAACAGATACGCAGTATTTT	CASSFLSSGGRTDTQYF
TRBJ1-6	-	TRBD1	TRBV5-6	TGTGCCAGCAGCGCTAGACAGGGGGCGAGTAATTCACCCCTCCACTTT	CASSARQGASNSPLHF
TRBJ2-1	-	-	TRBV5-1	TGCGCCAGCAGCCCTAGATACAATGAGCAGTTCTTC	CASSPRYNEQFF
TRBJ2-2	-	-	TRBV3-1/TRBV3-2	TGTGCCAGCAGGAAAAAGACAGGGAACACCGGGGAGCTGTTTTTT	CASRKKTGNTGELFF
TRBJ2-1	-	TRBD2	TRBV10-3	TGTGCCATCAGTGAATCAGCTAGCGGGAGGGTTAGCTCCTACAATGAGCAGTTCTTC	CAISESASGRVSSYNEQFF
TRBJ1-4	-	-	TRBV10-3	TGTGCCATCAGTGACGCGCTATATGGTTGGAATGAAAAACTGTTTTTT	CAISDALYGWNEKLFF
TRBJ2-7	-	-	TRBV29-1	TGCAGCGTTGAGAGATGGGGGGATTCCTACGAGCAGTACTTC	CSVERWGDSYEQYF
TRBJ2-2	-	-	TRBV7-9	TGTGCCAGCAGCCCACCTACGAACACCGGGGAGCTGTTTTTT	CASSPPTNTGELFF
TRBJ2-5	-	TRBD2	TRBV4-1	TGCGCCAGCAGCCCCCAGGGGCTAGCGGGGGGAGGGACCCAGTACTTC	CASSPQGLAGGGTQYF
TRBJ2-7	-	-	TRBV27	TGTGCCAGCAGTTTAGGCCGGGGGAACTACGAGCAGTACTTC	CASSLGRGNYEQYF
TRBJ2-5	-	TRBD2	TRBV7-9	TGTGCCAGCAGTTTCTGGACTAGCGAACAAGAGACCCAGTACTTC	CASSFWTSEQETQYF
TRBJ2-7	-	-	TRBV2	TGTGCCAGCAGTGGGCAGTTGCTTTCCTACGAGCAGTACTTC	CASSGQLLSYEQYF
TRBJ1-6	once	-	TRBV30	TGTGCCTGGTCAGACGGGGTTTCACCCCTCCACTTT	CAWSDGVSPLHF
TRBJ1-1	-	-	TRBV6-5	TGTGCCAGCAGTTACTCGAAATACTCCGGGGAAGCTTTCTTT	CASSYSKYSGEAFF
TRBJ1-2	-	TRBD1	TRBV5-4	TGTGCCAGCAGCCCAACCGGGACAGGGAACTATGGCTACACCTTC	CASSPTGTGNYGYTF